This T cell receptor (beta chain) was profiled in a study of identifying expanded T cells in peripheral blood. The V gene lost 5 bases and the J gene lost 8 bases, with 18 bases spanning the gap. The CDR3 consists of 14 residues. Germline V gene sequence: CDR1 SGHTA, CDR2 FQGNSA. The assay was immunoSEQ multiplex PCR, and TCRdb's table has in-frame clones only and misses some. The profile covers nearly 60,000 clones, with roughly 87% appearing a single time and roughly 3.5% taken by the ten largest. Study outcomes and limitations: Technical replicates showed roughly 1.2 changed clones; two weeks about 16; four weeks 19.

As to this clone: Its cognate antigen is unknown. A read error is likely, as this CDR3 ends without the conserved phenylalanine or tryptophan.

The sample was blood. This chain connects TRBV7-2 to TRBJ1-2; D call uncertain. This TCR derives from a person aged 18 to 75 in good health. CDR3 DNA: TGTGCCAGCAGCCCAGCGGGCAGGAGTCGGGGCTACACCCTC. Translation gives CASSPAGRSRGYTL.